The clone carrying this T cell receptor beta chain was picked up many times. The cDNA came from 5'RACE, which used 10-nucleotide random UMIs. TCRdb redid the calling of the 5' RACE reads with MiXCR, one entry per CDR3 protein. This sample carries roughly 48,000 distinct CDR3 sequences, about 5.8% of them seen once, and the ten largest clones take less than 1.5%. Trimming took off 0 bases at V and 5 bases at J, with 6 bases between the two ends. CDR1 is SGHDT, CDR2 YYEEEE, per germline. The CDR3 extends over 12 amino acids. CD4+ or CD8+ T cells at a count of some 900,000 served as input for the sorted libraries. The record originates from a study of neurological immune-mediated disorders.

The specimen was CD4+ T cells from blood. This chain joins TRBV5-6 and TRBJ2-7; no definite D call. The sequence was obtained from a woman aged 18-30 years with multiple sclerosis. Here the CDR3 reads CASSLGVHEQYF. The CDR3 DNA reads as TGTGCCAGCAGCTTGGGAGTGCACGAGCAGTACTTC.